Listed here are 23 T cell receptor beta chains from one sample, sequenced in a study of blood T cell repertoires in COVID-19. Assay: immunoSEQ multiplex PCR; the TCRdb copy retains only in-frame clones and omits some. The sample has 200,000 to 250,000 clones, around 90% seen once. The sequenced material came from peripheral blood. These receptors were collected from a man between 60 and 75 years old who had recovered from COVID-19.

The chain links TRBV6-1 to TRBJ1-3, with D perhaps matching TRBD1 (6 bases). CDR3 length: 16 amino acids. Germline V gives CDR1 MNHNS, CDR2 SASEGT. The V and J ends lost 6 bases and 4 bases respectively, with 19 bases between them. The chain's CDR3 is CASREHRVLRGNTIYF. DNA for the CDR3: TGTGCCAGCAGGGAACACAGGGTACTACGAGGAAACACCATATATTTT.

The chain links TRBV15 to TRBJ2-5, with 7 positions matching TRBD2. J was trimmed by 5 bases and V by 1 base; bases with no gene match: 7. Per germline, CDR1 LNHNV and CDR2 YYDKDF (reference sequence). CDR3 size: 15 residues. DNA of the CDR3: TGTGCCACCAGCAGAGTAGCGGGTCGAGGGGAGACCCAGTACTTC. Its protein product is CATSRVAGRGETQYF.

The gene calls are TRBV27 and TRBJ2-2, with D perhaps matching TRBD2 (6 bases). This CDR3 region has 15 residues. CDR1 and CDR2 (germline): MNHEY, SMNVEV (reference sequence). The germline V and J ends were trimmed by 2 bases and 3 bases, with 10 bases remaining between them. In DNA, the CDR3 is TGTGCCAGCAGTTTAACCCCGGGGGACACCGGGGAGCTGTTTTTT. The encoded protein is CASSLTPGDTGELFF.

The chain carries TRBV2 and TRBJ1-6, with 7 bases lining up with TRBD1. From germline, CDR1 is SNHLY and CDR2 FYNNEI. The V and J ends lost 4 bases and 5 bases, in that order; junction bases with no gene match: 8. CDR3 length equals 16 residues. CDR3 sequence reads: CASSGFGGQNNSPLHF. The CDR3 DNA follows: TGTGCCAGCAGTGGTTTCGGGGGACAGAATAATTCACCCCTCCACTTT.

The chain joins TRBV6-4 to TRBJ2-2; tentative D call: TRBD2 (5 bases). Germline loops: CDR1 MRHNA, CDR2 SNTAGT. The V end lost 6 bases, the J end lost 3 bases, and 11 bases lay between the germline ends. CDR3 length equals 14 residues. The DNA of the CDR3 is TGTGCCAGCAGATTAGCGCTATACACCGGGGAGCTGTTTTTT. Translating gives CASRLALYTGELFF.

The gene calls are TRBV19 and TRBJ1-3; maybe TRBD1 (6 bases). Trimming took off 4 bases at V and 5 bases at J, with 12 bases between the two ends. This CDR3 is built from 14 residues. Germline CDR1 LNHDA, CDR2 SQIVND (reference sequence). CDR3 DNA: TGTGCCAGTAGTACAGGGGTAGGAAGAAACACCATATATTTT. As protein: CASSTGVGRNTIYF.

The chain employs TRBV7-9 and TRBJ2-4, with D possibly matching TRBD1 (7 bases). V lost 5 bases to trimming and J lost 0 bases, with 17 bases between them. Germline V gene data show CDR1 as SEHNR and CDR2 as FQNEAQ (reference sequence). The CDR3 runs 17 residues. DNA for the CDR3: TGTGCCAGCAGCCGTGACAGGGACTTACTAGCCAAAAACATTCAGTACTTC. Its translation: CASSRDRDLLAKNIQYF.

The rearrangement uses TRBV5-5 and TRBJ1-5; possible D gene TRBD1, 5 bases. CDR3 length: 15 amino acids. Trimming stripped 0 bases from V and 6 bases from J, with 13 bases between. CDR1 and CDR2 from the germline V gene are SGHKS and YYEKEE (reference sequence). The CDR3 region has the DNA TGTGCCAGCAGCTTGGCCTGGCAGGGCGTTCAGCCCCAGCATTTT. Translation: CASSLAWQGVQPQHF.

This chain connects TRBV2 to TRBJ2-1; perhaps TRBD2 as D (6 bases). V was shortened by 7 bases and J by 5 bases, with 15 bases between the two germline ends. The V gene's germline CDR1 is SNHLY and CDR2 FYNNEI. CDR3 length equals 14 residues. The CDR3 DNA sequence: TGTGCCAGCATGGAGGGAACTCTAAACAATGAGCAGTTCTTC. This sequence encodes CASMEGTLNNEQFF.

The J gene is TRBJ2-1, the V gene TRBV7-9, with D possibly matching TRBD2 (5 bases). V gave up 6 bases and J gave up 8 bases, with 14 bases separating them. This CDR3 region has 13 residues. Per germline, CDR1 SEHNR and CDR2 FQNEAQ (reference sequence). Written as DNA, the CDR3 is TGTGCCAGCAGTCATACCAGGACTGATGAGCAGTTCTTC. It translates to CASSHTRTDEQFF.

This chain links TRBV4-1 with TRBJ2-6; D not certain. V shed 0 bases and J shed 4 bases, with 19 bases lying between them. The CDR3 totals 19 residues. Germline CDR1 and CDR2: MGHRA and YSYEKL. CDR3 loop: CASSQDGRSRGAGANVLTF. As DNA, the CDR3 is TGCGCCAGCAGCCAAGATGGAAGGTCGAGAGGTGCGGGGGCCAACGTCCTGACTTTC.

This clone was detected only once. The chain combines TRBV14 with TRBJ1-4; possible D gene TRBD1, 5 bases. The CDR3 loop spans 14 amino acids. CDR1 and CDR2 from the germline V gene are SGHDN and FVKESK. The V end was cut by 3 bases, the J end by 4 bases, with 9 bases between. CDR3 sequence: CASSHGTINEKLFF. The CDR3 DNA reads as TGTGCCAGCAGCCATGGGACTATTAATGAAAAACTGTTTTTT.

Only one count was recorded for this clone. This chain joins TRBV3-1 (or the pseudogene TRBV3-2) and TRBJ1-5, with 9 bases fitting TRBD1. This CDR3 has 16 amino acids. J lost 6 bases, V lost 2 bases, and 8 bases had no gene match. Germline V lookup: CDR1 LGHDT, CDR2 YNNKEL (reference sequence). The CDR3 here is CASSQIRGQGPQPQHF. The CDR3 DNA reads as TGTGCCAGCAGCCAAATTAGGGGACAGGGCCCTCAGCCCCAGCATTTT.

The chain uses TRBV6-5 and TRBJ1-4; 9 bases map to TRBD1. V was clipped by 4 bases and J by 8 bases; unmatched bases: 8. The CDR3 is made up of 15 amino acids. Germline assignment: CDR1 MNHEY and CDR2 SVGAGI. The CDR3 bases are TGTGCCAGCAGTTTCTTCGGACAGGGGAGCGAAAAACTGTTTTTT. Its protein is CASSFFGQGSEKLFF.

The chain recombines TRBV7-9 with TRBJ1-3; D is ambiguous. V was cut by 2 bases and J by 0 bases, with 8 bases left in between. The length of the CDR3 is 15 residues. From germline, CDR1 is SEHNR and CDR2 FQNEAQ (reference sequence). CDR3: CASSLSVGSGNTIYF. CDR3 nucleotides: TGTGCCAGCAGCTTAAGCGTCGGCTCTGGAAACACCATATATTTT.

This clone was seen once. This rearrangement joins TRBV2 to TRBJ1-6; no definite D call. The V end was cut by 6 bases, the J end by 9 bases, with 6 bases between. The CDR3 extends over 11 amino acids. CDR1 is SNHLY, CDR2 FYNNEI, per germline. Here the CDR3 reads CASRAGSPLHF. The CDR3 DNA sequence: TGTGCCAGCAGGGCAGGTTCACCCCTCCACTTT.

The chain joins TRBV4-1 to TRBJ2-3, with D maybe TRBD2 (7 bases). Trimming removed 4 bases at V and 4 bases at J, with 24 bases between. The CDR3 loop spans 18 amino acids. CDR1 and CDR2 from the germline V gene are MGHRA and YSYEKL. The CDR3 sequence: CASSRKLPLGGPADTQYF. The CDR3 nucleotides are TGCGCCAGCAGCCGCAAATTGCCCCTCGGGGGGCCGGCAGATACGCAGTATTTT.

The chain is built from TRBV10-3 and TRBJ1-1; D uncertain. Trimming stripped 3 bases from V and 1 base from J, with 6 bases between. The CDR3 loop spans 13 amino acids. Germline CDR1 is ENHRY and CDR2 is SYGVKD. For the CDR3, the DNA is TGTGCCATCAGTGACAGTCAGAACACTGAAGCTTTCTTT. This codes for CAISDSQNTEAFF.

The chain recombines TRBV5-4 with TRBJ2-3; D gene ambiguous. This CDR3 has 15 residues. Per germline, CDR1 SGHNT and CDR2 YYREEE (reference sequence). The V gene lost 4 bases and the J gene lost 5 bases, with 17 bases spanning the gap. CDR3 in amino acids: CASSRDPSRGDTQYF. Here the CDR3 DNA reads TGTGCCAGCAGCCGTGACCCATCAAGAGGAGATACGCAGTATTTT.

The CDR3 bases are TGTGCCAGCAGCGAGGGACAGGGGCATAACACCGGGGAGCTGTTTTTT. Its translation is CASSEGQGHNTGELFF. V gene TRBV5-5 combines with J gene TRBJ2-2, with 10 bases lining up with TRBD1. The CDR3 sequence is 16 residues long. Germline CDR1 reads SGHKS; CDR2 reads YYEKEE (reference sequence). V trimming: 4 bases; J trimming: 2 bases; junction bases outside the gene matches: 5. The variable domain in full, completed from reference TRBV5-5 and TRBJ2-2, reads DAGVTQSPTHLIKTRGQQVTLRCSPISGHKSVSWYQQVLGQGPQFIFQYYEKEERGRGNFPDRFSARQFPNYSSELNVNALLLGDSALYLCASSEGQGHNTGELFFGEGSRLTVL.

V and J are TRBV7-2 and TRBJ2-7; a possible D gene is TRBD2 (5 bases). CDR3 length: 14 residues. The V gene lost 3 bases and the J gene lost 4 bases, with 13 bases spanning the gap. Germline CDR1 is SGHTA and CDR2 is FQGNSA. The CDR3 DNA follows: TGTGCCAGCAGCTTTGTACTAGATCGGTACGAGCAGTACTTC. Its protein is CASSFVLDRYEQYF.

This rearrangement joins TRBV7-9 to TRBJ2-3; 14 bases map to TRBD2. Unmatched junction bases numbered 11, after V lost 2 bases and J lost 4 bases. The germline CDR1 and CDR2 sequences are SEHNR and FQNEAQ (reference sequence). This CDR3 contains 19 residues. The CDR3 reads CASSLTSWGLAGASDTQYF. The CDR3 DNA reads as TGTGCCAGCAGCTTAACAAGTTGGGGACTAGCGGGAGCCTCAGATACGCAGTATTTT.

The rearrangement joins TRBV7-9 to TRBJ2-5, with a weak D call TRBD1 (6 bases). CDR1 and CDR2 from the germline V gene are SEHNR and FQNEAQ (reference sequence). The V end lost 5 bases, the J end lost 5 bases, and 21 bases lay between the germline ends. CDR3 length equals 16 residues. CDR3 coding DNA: TGTGCCAGCAGCCCAGCCCCGAACAGGGCTCTCGAGACCCAGTACTTC. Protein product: CASSPAPNRALETQYF.